This record looks at one TCR beta chain sequence and its context. These data are taken from a study of blood T cell repertoires in COVID-19. On the study more broadly: Acute and convalescent COVID-19 specimens originated in the United States, Italy and Spain.

Trimming left V 4 bases short and J 0 bases short, with 13 bases between. This CDR3 spans 15 amino acids. In germline, CDR1 is SGHVS, CDR2 FQNEAQ. Source study methods: Nucleated cell counts were estimated from reference gene primer amplification. Clones were read by immunoSEQ multiplex PCR, and TCRdb kept only the in-frame ones, dropping some. V, J and clone size derive from that table, while D and trimming were established from the DNA sequence. This table has about 62,000 clones, roughly 80% appearing once. The chain links TRBV7-8 to TRBJ2-7, with D tentatively TRBD2 (5 bases). The source material was peripheral blood. The sequence came from a woman aged 45 to 65 with active or convalescent COVID-19. The CDR3 loop reads CASSSLAGNSYEQYF. The CDR3 DNA follows: TGTGCCAGCAGCTCTCTGGCCGGGAACTCCTACGAGCAGTACTTC.